This passage covers 7 T cell receptor beta chains from one sample sequenced in a study of response to subunit inactivated influenza vaccine. TCRdb recomputed calls from the RT-PCR reads with MiXCR, one row per CDR3 protein. The table includes hundreds of thousands of distinct CDR3 sequences, approximately 18% detected once. The sample in question was PBMCs from blood, obtained roughly 5 days after vaccination. The receptors were gathered from a man aged 45-65 years who received an inactivated influenza vaccine.

This clonotype was seen more than once but under ten times. The chain joins TRBV5-1 to TRBJ2-5, with D perhaps matching TRBD1 (6 bases). CDR1 is SGHRS, CDR2 YFSETQ, per germline. The ends were cut back, 0 bases at V and 4 bases at J, with 13 bases in the middle. This CDR3 is 15 amino acids long. CDR3 sequence: CASSLEWGPGETQYF. For the CDR3, the DNA is TGCGCCAGCAGCTTGGAGTGGGGGCCGGGAGAGACCCAGTACTTC.

This clonotype was seen a few times. The chain combines TRBV20-1 with TRBJ1-1; D gene uncertain. V was pared by 1 base and J by 3 bases, with 12 bases between. Looked up from germline, CDR1 is DFQATT and CDR2 is SNEGSKA (reference sequence). The CDR3 has 14 residues. CDR3 residues: CSARVGGVYTEAFF. The CDR3 nucleotides are TGCAGTGCTAGAGTAGGAGGCGTTTACACTGAAGCTTTCTTT.

This clonotype was detected only a few times. The chain is built from TRBV6-2 or TRBV6-3 and TRBJ2-1; TRBD2 matches at 8 bases. The germline V gene has CDR1 MNHEY and CDR2 SVGEGT. J lost 7 bases, V lost 0 bases, and 2 bases had no gene match. CDR3 size: 14 residues. The CDR3 loop is CASSYSREGNEQFF. The CDR3 DNA reads as TGTGCCAGCAGTTACTCCCGGGAGGGGAATGAGCAGTTCTTC.

This clonotype came up a few times. The chain has TRBV28 and TRBJ2-7; 7 bases are shared with TRBD1. Germline CDR1 reads MDHEN; CDR2 reads SYDVKM. The CDR3 has 15 residues. The V and J ends lost 6 bases and 4 bases, in that order; junction bases with no gene match: 12. Here the CDR3 DNA reads TGTGCCAGCAGCAAAAGCCCGGGACAGCTATACGAGCAGTACTTC. The encoded protein is CASSKSPGQLYEQYF.

The chain combines TRBV20-1 with TRBJ2-1; 8 bases map to TRBD2. V lost 1 base and J lost 3; bases outside the gene matches: 5. Germline values: CDR1 DFQATT, CDR2 SNEGSKA (reference sequence). This CDR3 has 15 amino acids. Here the CDR3 reads CSARAGREGYNEQFF. Here the CDR3 DNA reads TGCAGTGCTAGAGCCGGTCGGGAGGGCTACAATGAGCAGTTCTTC.

This clonotype was detected a few times. This chain links TRBV7-9 with TRBJ2-7, with TRBD1 as a possible D gene (6 bases). V was shortened by 6 bases and J by 5 bases, with 14 bases between the two germline ends. The CDR3 covers 13 residues. Germline V CDR1 and CDR2: SEHNR, FQNEAQ (reference sequence). This CDR3 is CASRQGETHEQYF. CDR3 sequence (DNA): TGTGCCAGCAGACAGGGAGAGACTCACGAGCAGTACTTC.

This sequence joins TRBV4-1 and TRBJ2-2; 8 bases are shared with TRBD1. Germline V gives CDR1 MGHRA, CDR2 YSYEKL. Unmatched junction bases numbered 0, after V lost 2 bases and J lost 4 bases. The CDR3 has 14 amino acids. The CDR3, as DNA: TGCGCCAGCAGCCAACAGGGGGCCACCGGGGAGCTGTTTTTT. Translation: CASSQQGATGELFF.